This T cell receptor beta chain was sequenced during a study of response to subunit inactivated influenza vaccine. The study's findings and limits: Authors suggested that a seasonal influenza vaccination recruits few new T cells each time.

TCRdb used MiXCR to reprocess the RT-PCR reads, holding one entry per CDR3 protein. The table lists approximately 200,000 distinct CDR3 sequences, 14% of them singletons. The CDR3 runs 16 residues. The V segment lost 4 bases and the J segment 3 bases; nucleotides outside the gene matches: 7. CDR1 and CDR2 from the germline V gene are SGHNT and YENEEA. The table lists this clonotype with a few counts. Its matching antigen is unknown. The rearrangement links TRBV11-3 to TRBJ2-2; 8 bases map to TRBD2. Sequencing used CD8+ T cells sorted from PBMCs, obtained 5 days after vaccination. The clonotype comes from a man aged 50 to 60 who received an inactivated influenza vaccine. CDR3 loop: CASSSPVGGDTGELFF. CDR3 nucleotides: TGTGCCAGCAGCTCCCCTGTCGGGGGGGACACCGGGGAGCTGTTTTTT.